Detailed here is one TCR beta chain. The assay was immunoSEQ multiplex PCR, and TCRdb's table has in-frame clones only and misses some. The data contain 1,500,000 or so clones, approximately 96% of them seen just once; the ten biggest clones take up roughly 1.1%. The entry originates in a study of shared clonotypes between healthy human individuals. Germline loops: CDR1 SGDLS, CDR2 YYNGEE. The CDR3 contains 16 residues. V was clipped by 4 bases and J by 4 bases; unmatched bases: 8. Sequenced: naive CD4+ T cells sorted from blood. The subset is: CD45RA+ positively selected. The TCR was taken from a man aged 30-40 years in good health. The chain recombines TRBV9 with TRBJ2-7, with 13 bases identical to TRBD2. In DNA, the CDR3 is TGTGCCAGCAGCCCAAGAGGGACTAGCGGGGATTACGAGCAGTACTTC. This encodes CASSPRGTSGDYEQYF. Full variable domain (rest looked up from reference TRBV9 and TRBJ2-7): DSGVTQTPKHLITATGQRVTLRCSPRSGDLSVYWYQQSLDQGLQFLIQYYNGEERAKGNILERFSAQQFPDLHSELNLSSLELGDSALYFCASSPRGTSGDYEQYFGPGTRLTVT.